The present TCR beta chain was sequenced within a study of regulatory T cells in long-lasting Graves disease. Time point specified: newly diagnosed GD, antithyroid drugs for less than 3 months. The TCR library was made from RNA extracted from PBMCs. Collection of peripheral blood (roughly 9 milliliters) was done using EDTA tubes. The V and J ends lost 7 bases and 2 bases, in that order; junction bases with no gene match: 7. The CDR3 consists of 13 residues. CDR1 and CDR2 from the germline V gene are DFQATT and SNEGSKA (reference sequence). Through Arm-PCR of CDR3 regions and iRepertoire HTBI primers, TCR beta libraries were built. TCRdb called the multiplex PCR reads again in MiXCR, with one record for every CDR3 protein. This table has more than 450,000 distinct CDR3 sequences, around 16% appearing once. The same sample was also studied in work on T cells in Graves' hyperthyroidism and ophthalmopathy. That work contributes: Criteria for exclusion of patients were uncontrolled infection, other autoimmune disease, pregnancy or lactation. TCR CDR3 regions were first amplified by RT-PCR with HTBI primers.

This chain joins TRBV20-1 and TRBJ2-7; 8 nucleotides agree with TRBD2. The TCR comes from a man aged 40-50 years with Graves disease. The sequences come from peripheral blood mononuclear cells (PBMCs), collected at new diagnosis, from a patient treated with antithyroid drugs. CDR3 DNA sequence: TGCAGTGTAGTAGCGGGACCAACCTACGAGCAGTACTTC. It translates to CSVVAGPTYEQYF.